One and the same sample provided the 20 T cell receptor beta chains below, sequenced in a study of cytomegalovirus exposure and HLA in healthy donors. Vbeta (60) and Jbeta (13) primers were used in the PCR. Profiled with immunoSEQ multiplex PCR; TCRdb holds only in-frame clones, not every one. Here the sample spans roughly 150,000 clones, just over 70% being singletons. The source material was PBMCs. These receptors all come from a woman aged 30 to 39 in good health and CMV-seronegative.

V is TRBV6-6 and J is TRBJ1-2; 9 nucleotides agree with TRBD1. The CDR3 is 14 residues long. Germline loops: CDR1 MNHNY, CDR2 SVGAGI (reference sequence). The J segment lost 7 bases and the V segment lost 2 bases, leaving 5 bases of the junction unmatched. The DNA for the CDR3 is TGTGCCAGCAGTTACCGGACAGGGGATCGTGGCTACACCTTC. Residues: CASSYRTGDRGYTF.

This chain joins TRBV30 and TRBJ2-7, with 7 bases identical to TRBD1. Germline loops: CDR1 GTSNPN, CDR2 SVGIG (reference sequence). The CDR3 has 12 amino acids. V lost 5 bases and J lost 0; bases outside the gene matches: 1. The CDR3 DNA follows: TGTGCCTGGGGGACAGCCTCCTACGAGCAGTACTTC. It specifies CAWGTASYEQYF.

The V and J genes are TRBV6-1 and TRBJ2-1; TRBD2 aligns across 7 bases. J was trimmed by 0 bases and V by 7 bases; bases with no gene match: 3. The V gene's germline CDR1 is MNHNS and CDR2 SASEGT. The CDR3 sequence is 14 residues long. CDR3 coding DNA: TGTGCCAGCACCCGCGGGAGCTCCTACAATGAGCAGTTCTTC. It translates to CASTRGSSYNEQFF.

V gene TRBV6-1 combines with J gene TRBJ2-3, with 11 bases that match TRBD2. J lost 11 bases, V lost 1 base, and 5 bases had no gene match. The germline gives CDR1 MNHNS, CDR2 SASEGT. There are 14 residues in the CDR3. CDR3 sequence: CASSEGLAGGGQYF. The CDR3 region has the DNA TGTGCCAGCAGTGAAGGGCTAGCGGGAGGAGGGCAGTATTTT.

V usage is TRBV4-1 and J usage is TRBJ2-3; the D gene is possibly TRBD2 (6 bases). CDR3 length equals 16 residues. Looked up from germline, CDR1 is MGHRA and CDR2 is YSYEKL. Between the trimmed V and J ends, which lost 4 bases and 6 bases, there was a span of 20 bases. The CDR3 nucleotides read TGCGCCAGCAGCCCCCAGCGGACTACTGTTGCGGATACGCAGTATTTT. Encoded protein: CASSPQRTTVADTQYF.

CDR3 residues: CASSQDRENIQYF. DNA of the CDR3: TGCGCCAGCAGCCAAGATCGCGAAAACATTCAGTACTTC. This rearrangement joins TRBV4-1 to TRBJ2-4; no reliable D call. V was clipped by 0 bases and J by 5 bases, with 5 bases between them. There are 13 residues in the CDR3. Germline V gene lookup returns CDR1 MGHRA and CDR2 YSYEKL.

This clone has just one count. This sequence joins TRBV19 and TRBJ2-1, with TRBD2 matching 12 bases. This CDR3 has 17 residues. J gave up 6 bases and V 2 bases, and 8 bases lay outside the gene matches. The germline V gene encodes CDR1 LNHDA and CDR2 SQIVND (reference sequence). As DNA, the CDR3 is TGTGCCAGTAGTATACCCCTGGCTAGCGGGAGGGCCAATGAGCAGTTCTTC. It is translated as CASSIPLASGRANEQFF.

This chain connects TRBV5-4 to TRBJ2-7; 8 bases are shared with TRBD1. The length of the CDR3 is 14 residues. V dropped 3 bases and J dropped 3; count of bases not matched to a gene: 5. The germline gives CDR1 SGHNT, CDR2 YYREEE (reference sequence). CDR3 in amino acids: CASSSRDRGYEQYF. The CDR3, as DNA: TGTGCCAGCAGCTCCAGAGACAGGGGCTACGAGCAGTACTTC.

The V call is TRBV19, the J call TRBJ2-1; maybe TRBD2 (5 bases). Germline-derived CDR1 and CDR2 are LNHDA and SQIVND (reference sequence). V gave up 2 bases and J gave up 8 bases, with 19 bases separating them. The CDR3 totals 16 residues. The CDR3 sequence is CASSITPALAFHEQFF. For the CDR3, the DNA is TGTGCCAGTAGTATAACCCCTGCCTTAGCGTTTCATGAGCAGTTCTTC. The whole variable domain, filled in from reference TRBV19 and TRBJ2-1, reads DGGITQSPKYLFRKEGQNVTLSCEQNLNHDAMYWYRQDPGQGLRLIYYSQIVNDFQKGDIAEGYSVSREKKESFPLTVTSAQKNPTAFYLCASSITPALAFHEQFFGPGTRLTVL.

In its sample, this clone was seen a few times. V gene TRBV27 combines with J gene TRBJ2-5; TRBD2 agrees at 8 bases. Losses at the gene ends were 5 bases for V and 5 bases for J; bases not matched to a gene: 10. Germline assignment: CDR1 MNHEY and CDR2 SMNVEV (reference sequence). This CDR3 region has 15 residues. CDR3 DNA sequence: TGTGCCAGCAGTCCCCGCACCGGGAGGGCGGAGACCCAGTACTTC. Amino acids: CASSPRTGRAETQYF.

The chain employs TRBV5-4 and TRBJ1-1, with 8 bases fitting TRBD1. The V and J ends lost 4 bases and 6 bases, in that order; junction bases with no gene match: 8. The V gene's germline CDR1 is SGHNT and CDR2 YYREEE (reference sequence). The CDR3 loop spans 14 amino acids. CDR3 DNA sequence: TGTGCCAGCAGCCTAGGACAGGGCCACTCTGAAGCTTTCTTT. Translated: CASSLGQGHSEAFF.

The V call is TRBV7-9, the J call TRBJ1-1, with 7 bases identical to TRBD1. Germline CDR1 SEHNR, CDR2 FQNEAQ (reference sequence). V was clipped by 10 bases and J by 8 bases; unmatched bases: 10. This CDR3 spans 12 amino acids. The CDR3 sequence is CATGSGTVEAFF. Written as DNA, the CDR3 is TGTGCCACCGGCTCCGGGACAGTCGAAGCTTTCTTT.

The gene calls are TRBV6-5 and TRBJ1-1, with D unresolved. Germline assignment: CDR1 MNHEY and CDR2 SVGAGI. Trimming cost V 9 bases and J 1 base, with 12 bases left between them. This CDR3 is 13 amino acids long. The CDR3 DNA sequence: TGTGCCAGTACCCGGTTCGCGAACACTGAAGCTTTCTTT. Residues: CASTRFANTEAFF.

This clone was counted between two and nine times. The chain carries TRBV5-8 and TRBJ1-1; tentative D call: TRBD1 (5 bases). V lost 0 bases and J 10 bases, leaving 7 bases between the germline ends. Per the germline V gene, CDR1 is SGHTS and CDR2 is YDEGEE. The CDR3 runs 11 residues. In nucleotides, the CDR3 is TGTGCCAGCAGCTTGGGTCAGGGAGCTTTCTTT. Translation: CASSLGQGAFF.

The chain couples TRBV19 to TRBJ1-1, with D uncertain. Germline assignment: CDR1 LNHDA and CDR2 SQIVND (reference sequence). Trimming removed 5 bases from V and 5 bases from J, with 18 bases in between. CDR3 length: 15 amino acids. The CDR3 here is CASSVPGGSRTEAFF. CDR3 nucleotide sequence: TGTGCCAGTAGTGTCCCCGGAGGAAGTAGAACTGAAGCTTTCTTT.

This clone appeared a few times. CDR3 region: CACKDRTYEQYF. The DNA for the CDR3 is TGTGCCTGCAAGGACAGAACCTACGAGCAGTACTTC. The V gene is TRBV10-3, the J gene TRBJ2-7, with a possible D match to TRBD1 (6 bases). Per germline, CDR1 ENHRY and CDR2 SYGVKD. The CDR3 runs to 12 residues. V was pared by 11 bases and J by 2 bases, with 13 bases between.

The chain carries TRBV2 and TRBJ1-1; the D is unclear. Germline V gene data show CDR1 as SNHLY and CDR2 as FYNNEI. V lost 4 bases, J lost 4 bases, and 10 bases lay in between. The CDR3 has 13 amino acids. As DNA, the CDR3 is TGTGCCAGCAGTGGCACAGAGGGCACTGAAGCTTTCTTT. It encodes CASSGTEGTEAFF. The full variable domain, completed using reference TRBV2 and TRBJ1-1, is EPEVTQTPSHQVTQMGQEVILRCVPISNHLYFYWYRQILGQKVEFLVSFYNNEISEKSEIFDDQFSVERPDGSNFTLKIRSTKLEDSAMYFCASSGTEGTEAFFGQGTRLTVV.

This chain connects TRBV27 to TRBJ2-4; D gene uncertain. This CDR3 is 16 amino acids long. Germline V gene sequence: CDR1 MNHEY, CDR2 SMNVEV (reference sequence). V was clipped by 8 bases and J by 0 bases, with 17 bases between them. CDR3 amino acids: CASLSRQAGAKNIQYF. CDR3 nucleotides: TGTGCCAGCCTCTCGCGTCAGGCTGGAGCCAAAAACATTCAGTACTTC.

The chain links TRBV6-5 to TRBJ2-7; no firm D call. V lost 5 bases and J lost 3, with 8 bases in between. The CDR3 is made up of 12 amino acids. CDR1 is MNHEY and CDR2 is SVGAGI in the germline V gene. CDR3 region: CASSPGNYEQYF. The CDR3 DNA sequence: TGTGCCAGCAGTCCAGGAAACTACGAGCAGTACTTC.

V is TRBV5-1 and J is TRBJ2-2; no clear D gene. Germline loops: CDR1 SGHRS, CDR2 YFSETQ. The CDR3 extends over 14 amino acids. Trimming cost V 4 bases and J 0 bases, with 7 bases left between them. The CDR3 DNA is TGCGCCAGCAGCCAACAGTCGAACACCGGGGAGCTGTTTTTT. This sequence encodes CASSQQSNTGELFF.